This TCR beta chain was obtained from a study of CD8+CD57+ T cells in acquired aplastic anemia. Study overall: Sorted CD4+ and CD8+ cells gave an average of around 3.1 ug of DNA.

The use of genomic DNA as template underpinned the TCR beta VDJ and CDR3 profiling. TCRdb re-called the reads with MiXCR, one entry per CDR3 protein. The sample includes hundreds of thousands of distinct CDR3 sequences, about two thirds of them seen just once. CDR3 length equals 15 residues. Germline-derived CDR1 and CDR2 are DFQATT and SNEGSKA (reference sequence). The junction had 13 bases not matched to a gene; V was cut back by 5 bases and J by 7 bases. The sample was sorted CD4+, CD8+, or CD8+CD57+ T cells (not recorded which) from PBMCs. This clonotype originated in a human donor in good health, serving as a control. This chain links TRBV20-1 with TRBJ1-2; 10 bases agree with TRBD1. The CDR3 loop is CSAGSTGGRGGGYTF. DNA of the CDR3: TGCAGTGCTGGATCGACAGGGGGCAGAGGAGGTGGCTACACCTTC.